Here is one T cell receptor beta chain with its context. The antigen remains unidentified. This entry belongs to a study of OX40 agonist ivuxolimab in advanced cancers. Background on the study: Patients received ivuxolimab, an intravenous treatment, every 2 weeks at 0.01 to 10 mg/kg. Study-level points and caveats: At 0.1 to 3.0 mg/kg, CD4+ and CD8+ blood T cells expanded clonally by week 6.

The CDR3 length is 15 residues. CDR1 and CDR2 from the germline V gene are MNHEY and SMNVEV (reference sequence). V lost 8 bases and J lost 2; bases outside the gene matches: 8. Sequencing used immunoSEQ multiplex PCR; TCRdb keeps in-frame clones, though not all of them. Of about 50,000 clones detected, about nine tenths appear once; the ten largest clones hold approximately 6.3%. The chain uses TRBV27 and TRBJ2-2, with TRBD1 matching 7 bases. The sample consisted of CD4+ or CD8+ T cells sorted from blood, taken in a trial of the OX40 agonist ivuxolimab. This sequence originates from an adult with an advanced solid tumor such as melanoma, head and neck, liver or kidney cancer. DNA of the CDR3: TGTGCCAGCTCCCCCGGGACAGTTAACACCGGGGAGCTGTTTTTT. Its translation is CASSPGTVNTGELFF.